Detailed here is one T cell receptor beta chain. Its antigen remains unidentified. The table came from immunoSEQ multiplex PCR; TCRdb's copy has only in-frame clones and leaves some out. There are around 160,000 clones in the sample; 94% occur only once, and about 4.6% lies in the top ten. The data were taken from a study of T cell responses to AZD1222 COVID-19 vaccine. Points from the study as a whole: Sampling that yielded the repertoires occurred only after the peak T cell response.

Sequences were derived from peripheral blood, sampled 28 days after the second AZD1222 dose. This TCR was sampled from an adult who received the AZD1222 COVID-19 vaccine.

CDR3 protein: CASSPRDSAEAFF. DNA of the CDR3: TGTGCCAGCTCACCTCGGGACTCAGCTGAAGCTTTCTTT. The chain joins TRBV18 to TRBJ1-1; D might be TRBD1 (5 bases). V lost 3 bases, J lost 6 bases, and 11 bases lay in between. Germline V gene sequence: CDR1 KGHSH, CDR2 LQKENI. The CDR3 is made up of 13 amino acids.